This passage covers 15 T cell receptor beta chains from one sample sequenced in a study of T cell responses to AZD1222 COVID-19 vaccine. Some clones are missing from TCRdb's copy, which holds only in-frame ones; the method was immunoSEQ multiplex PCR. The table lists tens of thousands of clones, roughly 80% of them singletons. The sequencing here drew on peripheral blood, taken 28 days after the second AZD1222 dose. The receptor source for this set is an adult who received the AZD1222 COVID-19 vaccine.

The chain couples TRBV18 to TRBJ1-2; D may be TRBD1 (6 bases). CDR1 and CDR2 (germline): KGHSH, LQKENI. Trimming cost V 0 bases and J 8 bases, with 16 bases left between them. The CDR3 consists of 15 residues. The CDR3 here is CASSPPAAGARGYTF. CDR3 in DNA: TGTGCCAGCTCACCACCCGCTGCGGGGGCTAGAGGCTACACCTTC.

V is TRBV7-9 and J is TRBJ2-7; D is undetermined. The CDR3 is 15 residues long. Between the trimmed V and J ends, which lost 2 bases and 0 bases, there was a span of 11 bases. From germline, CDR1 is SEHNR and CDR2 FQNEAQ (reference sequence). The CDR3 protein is CASSLMASLSYEQYF. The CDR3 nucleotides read TGTGCCAGCAGCTTAATGGCGTCTCTCTCCTACGAGCAGTACTTC.

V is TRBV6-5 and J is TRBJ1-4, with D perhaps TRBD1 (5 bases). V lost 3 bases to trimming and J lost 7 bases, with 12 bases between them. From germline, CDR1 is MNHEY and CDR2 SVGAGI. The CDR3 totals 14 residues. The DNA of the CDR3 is TGTGCCAGCAGTTATGGGGGTATCGGTGAAAAACTGTTTTTT. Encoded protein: CASSYGGIGEKLFF.

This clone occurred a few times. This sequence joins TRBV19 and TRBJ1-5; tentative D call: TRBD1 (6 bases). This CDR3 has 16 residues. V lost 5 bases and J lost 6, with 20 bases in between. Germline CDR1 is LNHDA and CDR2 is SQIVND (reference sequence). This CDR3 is CASSPDSGVRGQPQHF. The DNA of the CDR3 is TGTGCCAGTAGTCCCGATTCAGGGGTTCGAGGTCAGCCCCAGCATTTT.

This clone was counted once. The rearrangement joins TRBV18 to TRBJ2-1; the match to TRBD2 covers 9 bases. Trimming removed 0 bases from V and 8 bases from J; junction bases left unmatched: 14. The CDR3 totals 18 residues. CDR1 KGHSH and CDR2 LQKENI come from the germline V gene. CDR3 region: CASSPPNRKASGADEQFF. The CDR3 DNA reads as TGTGCCAGCTCACCACCGAATCGTAAGGCTAGCGGGGCTGATGAGCAGTTCTTC.

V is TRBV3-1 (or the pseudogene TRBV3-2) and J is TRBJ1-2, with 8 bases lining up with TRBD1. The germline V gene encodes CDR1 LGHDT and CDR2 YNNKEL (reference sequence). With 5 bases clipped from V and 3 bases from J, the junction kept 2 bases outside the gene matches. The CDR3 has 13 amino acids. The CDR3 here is CASSSGQDYGYTF. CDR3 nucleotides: TGTGCCAGCAGCTCGGGACAGGACTATGGCTACACCTTC.

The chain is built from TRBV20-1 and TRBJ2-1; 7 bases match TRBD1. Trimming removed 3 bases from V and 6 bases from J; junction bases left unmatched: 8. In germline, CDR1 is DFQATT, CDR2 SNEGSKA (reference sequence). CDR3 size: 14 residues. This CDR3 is CSASPTGNSNEQFF. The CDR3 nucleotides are TGCAGTGCTAGTCCGACAGGGAATAGCAATGAGCAGTTCTTC.

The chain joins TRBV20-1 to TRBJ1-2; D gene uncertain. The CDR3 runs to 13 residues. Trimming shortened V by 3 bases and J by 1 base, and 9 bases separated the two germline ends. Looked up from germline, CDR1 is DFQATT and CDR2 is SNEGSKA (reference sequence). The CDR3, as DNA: TGCAGTGCTAGTGGGAAACATAACTATGGCTACACCTTC. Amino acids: CSASGKHNYGYTF.

CDR3 region: CASSYLLVLDSPLHF. The DNA of the CDR3 is TGTGCCAGCAGTTACCTCTTGGTATTAGATTCACCCCTCCACTTT. The chain joins TRBV28 to TRBJ1-6; D not certain. CDR1 MDHEN and CDR2 SYDVKM come from the germline V gene. This CDR3 has 15 amino acids. V dropped 4 bases and J dropped 8 bases, with 15 bases sitting between them.

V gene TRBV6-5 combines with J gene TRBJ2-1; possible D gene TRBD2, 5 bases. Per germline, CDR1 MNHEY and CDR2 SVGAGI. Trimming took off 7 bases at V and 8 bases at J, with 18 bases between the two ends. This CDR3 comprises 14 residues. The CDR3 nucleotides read TGTGCCAGCAACGCGCTAGCCGGTGTCGATGAGCAGTTCTTC. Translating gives CASNALAGVDEQFF.

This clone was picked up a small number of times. The CDR3 loop reads CASEKRGGPSNEQFF. CDR3 coding DNA: TGTGCCAGTGAAAAGCGGGGGGGCCCAAGCAATGAGCAGTTCTTC. The gene calls are TRBV19 and TRBJ2-1; 10 nucleotides align to TRBD2. The CDR3 length is 15 residues. Unmatched junction bases numbered 10, after V lost 8 bases and J lost 6 bases. Germline V CDR1 and CDR2: LNHDA, SQIVND (reference sequence).

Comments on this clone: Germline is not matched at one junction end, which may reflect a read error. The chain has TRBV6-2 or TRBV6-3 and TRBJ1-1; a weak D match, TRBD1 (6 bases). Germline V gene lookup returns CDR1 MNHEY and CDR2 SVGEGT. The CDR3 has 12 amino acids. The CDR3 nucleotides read TGTGCCAGCAGTTACCTGGGGGCAGATGAAACCTTT. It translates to CASSYLGADETF.

The CDR3 DNA is TGCGCCAGCAGCCCGGGGGACAGGGCATATGGCTACACCTTC. Translation: CASSPGDRAYGYTF. The chain links TRBV4-3 to TRBJ1-2; 9 bases map to TRBD1. The CDR3 has 14 amino acids. The V gene end was trimmed by 4 bases and the J gene end by 5 bases; junction bases not matched to a gene: 5. Germline CDR1 and CDR2: LGHNA and YSLEER.

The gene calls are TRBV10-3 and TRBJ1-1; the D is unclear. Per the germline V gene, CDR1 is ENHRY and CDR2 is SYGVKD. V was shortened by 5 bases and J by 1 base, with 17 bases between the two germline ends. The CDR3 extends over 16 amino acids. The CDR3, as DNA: TGTGCCATCAGTTCTCTCCCGTTTTCGAAGAACACTGAAGCTTTCTTT. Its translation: CAISSLPFSKNTEAFF.

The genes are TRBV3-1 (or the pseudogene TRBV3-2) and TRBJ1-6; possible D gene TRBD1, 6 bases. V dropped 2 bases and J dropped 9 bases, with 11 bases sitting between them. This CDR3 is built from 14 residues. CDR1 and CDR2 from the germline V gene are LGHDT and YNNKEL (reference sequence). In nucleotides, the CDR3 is TGTGCCAGCAGCCAACTGGACAGTGGTTCACCCCTCCACTTT. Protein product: CASSQLDSGSPLHF.